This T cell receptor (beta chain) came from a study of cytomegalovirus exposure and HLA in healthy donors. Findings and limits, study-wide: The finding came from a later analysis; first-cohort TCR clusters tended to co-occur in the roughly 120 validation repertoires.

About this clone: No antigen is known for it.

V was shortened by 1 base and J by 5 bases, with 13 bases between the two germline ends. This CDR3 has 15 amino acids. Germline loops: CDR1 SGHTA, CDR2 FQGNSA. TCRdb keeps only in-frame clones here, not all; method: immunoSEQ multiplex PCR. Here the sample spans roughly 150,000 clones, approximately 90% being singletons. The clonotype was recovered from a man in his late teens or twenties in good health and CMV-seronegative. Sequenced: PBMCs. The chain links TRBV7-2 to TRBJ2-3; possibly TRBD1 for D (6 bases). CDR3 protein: CASSLGGGQGDTQYF. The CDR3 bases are TGTGCCAGCAGCTTAGGAGGGGGACAAGGAGATACGCAGTATTTT.